The 23 T cell receptor beta chains reported below all come from one sample, sequenced in a study of cytomegalovirus exposure and HLA in healthy donors. This table comes from immunoSEQ multiplex PCR, and its TCRdb copy is limited to in-frame clones, with some not included. The repertoire has some 64,000 clones, 95% to 98% of them found once; the top ten carry 1.5% to 2%. Sequencing was performed on PBMCs. These receptor sequences come from a woman aged 18-30 years in good health and CMV-seropositive.

The CDR3 DNA reads as TGCAGCGTGACTAGCGACTCCTACGAGCAGTACTTC. Its translation is CSVTSDSYEQYF. The gene calls are TRBV29-1 and TRBJ2-7, with 8 nucleotides matching TRBD2. Germline assignment: CDR1 SQVTM and CDR2 ANQGSEA. J lost 0 bases, V lost 6 bases, and 1 base had no gene match. The CDR3 is 12 amino acids.

The chain is built from TRBV25-1 and TRBJ2-7; 10 nucleotides match TRBD1. The CDR3 loop spans 13 amino acids. V lost 11 bases to trimming and J lost 7 bases; unmatched junction nucleotides: 11. The germline V gene has CDR1 MGHDK and CDR2 SYGVNS. The CDR3 sequence is CAGGTGEGGEQYF. The CDR3 DNA sequence: TGTGCCGGGGGGACAGGGGAAGGCGGAGAGCAGTACTTC.

The chain links TRBV5-1 to TRBJ1-4; a possible D gene is TRBD1 (5 bases). The germline V gene encodes CDR1 SGHRS and CDR2 YFSETQ. The V and J ends lost 3 bases and 3 bases respectively, with 12 bases between them. The CDR3 covers 15 residues. The CDR3 DNA reads TGCGCCAGCAGCTCCGCCCGGGGGGCTAATGAAAAACTGTTTTTT. Its translation is CASSSARGANEKLFF. The full variable domain, its missing parts supplied by reference TRBV5-1 and TRBJ1-4, is KAGVTQTPRYLIKTRGQQVTLSCSPISGHRSVSWYQQTPGQGLQFLFEYFSETQRNKGNFPGRFSGRQFSNSRSEMNVSTLELGDSALYLCASSSARGANEKLFFGSGTQLSVL.

The chain recombines TRBV19 with TRBJ1-3; tentatively, D is TRBD1 (6 bases). This CDR3 comprises 17 residues. The V and J ends lost 3 bases and 0 bases respectively, with 15 bases between them. Germline loops: CDR1 LNHDA, CDR2 SQIVND (reference sequence). The CDR3 DNA sequence: TGTGCCAGTAGTATTAGAGCGGGGGGCGTCTCTGGAAACACCATATATTTT. Translating it yields CASSIRAGGVSGNTIYF.

CDR3: CASSSALVAKNIQYF. DNA for the CDR3: TGTGCCAGCAGTTCTGCTTTAGTGGCCAAAAACATTCAGTACTTC. The gene calls are TRBV27 and TRBJ2-4; D unresolved. The CDR3 contains 15 residues. From germline, CDR1 is MNHEY and CDR2 SMNVEV (reference sequence). V was clipped by 4 bases and J by 1 base, with 11 bases between them.

In this sample, this clone turned up once. The rearrangement joins TRBV10-3 to TRBJ2-2; TRBD2 aligns across 11 bases. The CDR3 has 14 amino acids. The V and J ends lost 11 bases and 6 bases, in that order; junction bases with no gene match: 8. The germline gives CDR1 ENHRY, CDR2 SYGVKD. The CDR3 protein is CAGGSGREAGELFF. The CDR3 coding sequence is TGTGCCGGAGGTAGCGGGAGGGAGGCCGGGGAGCTGTTTTTT.

The rearrangement uses TRBV28 and TRBJ1-2, with 8 bases fitting TRBD1. Per germline, CDR1 MDHEN and CDR2 SYDVKM. Germline trimming cut 4 bases from V and 5 bases from J; bases unmatched to any gene: 3. The CDR3 loop spans 13 amino acids. The CDR3 DNA reads as TGTGCCAGCAGTTCGACAGGGGTTTATGGCTACACCTTC. Its translation: CASSSTGVYGYTF.

The chain is built from TRBV6-5 and TRBJ2-7; TRBD1 aligns across 8 bases. V was clipped by 8 bases and J by 2 bases; unmatched bases: 5. Germline V CDR1 and CDR2: MNHEY, SVGAGI. The CDR3 runs to 13 residues. The DNA for the CDR3 is TGTGCCAGCCGGGACAGGAAAACCTACGAGCAGTACTTC. Protein sequence: CASRDRKTYEQYF.

The chain recombines TRBV4-1 with TRBJ1-2; D is unclear. Deletions cut 0 bases from V and 4 bases from J, with 9 bases between. This CDR3 has 14 amino acids. Germline loops: CDR1 MGHRA, CDR2 YSYEKL. The CDR3 here is CASSQERSGYGYTF. In DNA form, the CDR3 reads TGCGCCAGCAGCCAAGAGCGGTCGGGCTATGGCTACACCTTC.

This sequence joins TRBV12-1 and TRBJ2-3; the table gives TRBD2 as D, unverified against the DNA. TRBV12-1 is flagged as a pseudogene. CDR3 size: 14 residues. DNA of the CDR3: TGTGCCAGCATTTGGGGGGAAGACACAGATACGCAGTATTTT. It is translated as CASIWGEDTDTQYF.

The chain combines TRBV6-1 with TRBJ1-5; D not resolved. V gave up 4 bases and J gave up 0 bases, with 7 bases separating them. Germline V gene sequence: CDR1 MNHNS, CDR2 SASEGT. The CDR3 contains 14 residues. The CDR3: CASSVTHSNQPQHF. For the CDR3, the DNA is TGTGCCAGCAGTGTGACACATAGCAATCAGCCCCAGCATTTT.

The chain uses TRBV6-4 and TRBJ2-3; TRBD2 might be the D (5 bases). The CDR3 spans 14 residues. Trimming took 5 bases from V and 2 from J, leaving 11 bases between them. Germline loops: CDR1 MRHNA, CDR2 SNTAGT. CDR3 bases: TGTGCCAGCAGTCCTAGCAGAACCACAGATACGCAGTATTTT. Translated: CASSPSRTTDTQYF.

The chain couples TRBV6-5 to TRBJ2-7; 10 nucleotides line up with TRBD1. The CDR3 length is 14 residues. The V segment lost 4 bases and the J segment 3 bases; nucleotides outside the gene matches: 3. CDR1 MNHEY and CDR2 SVGAGI come from the germline V gene. The DNA of the CDR3 is TGTGCCAGCAGTTCAGGGGACAGGGGCTACGAGCAGTACTTC. It specifies CASSSGDRGYEQYF.

On this clone: The junction does not match germline at one end; this may be a read error. V gene TRBV27 combines with J gene TRBJ1-3; a weak D match, TRBD1 (6 bases). The CDR3 runs to 15 residues. Per the germline V gene, CDR1 is MNHEY and CDR2 is SMNVEV (reference sequence). The CDR3 DNA sequence: TGTGCCAGCAGCTCCGAACAGGGTTCTGAAAACACCATATATTTT. Translation gives CASSSEQGSENTIYF.

The chain uses TRBV19 and TRBJ2-3; 9 bases are a match to TRBD2. The CDR3 sequence is 15 residues long. The germline V gene has CDR1 LNHDA and CDR2 SQIVND (reference sequence). The V segment lost 6 bases and the J segment 4 bases; nucleotides outside the gene matches: 8. The CDR3 region is CASSPTSGIPDTQYF. CDR3 in DNA: TGTGCCAGTAGCCCGACTAGCGGCATACCAGATACGCAGTATTTT.

The rearrangement joins TRBV2 to TRBJ1-2; D is unresolved. This CDR3 has 11 residues. V was pared by 8 bases and J by 3 bases, with 7 bases between. Germline CDR1 is SNHLY and CDR2 is FYNNEI. The CDR3, as DNA: TGTGCCAGCCCTGAGGACTATGGCTACACCTTC. Protein sequence: CASPEDYGYTF.

The chain joins TRBV5-4 to TRBJ1-2; D ambiguous. V dropped 0 bases and J dropped 5 bases, with 14 bases sitting between them. The V gene's germline CDR1 is SGHNT and CDR2 YYREEE (reference sequence). This CDR3 is 15 amino acids long. The CDR3 DNA sequence: TGTGCCAGCAGCTTGGAGGCGCGCACTAGTTATGGCTACACCTTC. It encodes CASSLEARTSYGYTF.

The chain uses TRBV5-6 and TRBJ2-7; 9 positions agree with TRBD1. The CDR3 covers 16 residues. With 5 bases clipped from V and 4 bases from J, the junction kept 13 bases outside the gene matches. Germline V gene lookup returns CDR1 SGHDT and CDR2 YYEEEE. CDR3 sequence reads: CASRRELDRGSYEQYF. As DNA, the CDR3 is TGTGCCAGCAGAAGGGAGTTAGACAGGGGGTCGTACGAGCAGTACTTC.

V usage is TRBV28 and J usage is TRBJ1-5; 8 bases line up with TRBD1. The junction had 21 bases not matched to a gene; V was cut back by 5 bases and J by 0 bases. The germline CDR1 and CDR2 sequences are MDHEN and SYDVKM. The CDR3 covers 21 residues. As DNA, the CDR3 is TGTGCCAGCAGTCGAATACGATACGGGGTGGACAGGGAAAATAGCAATCAGCCCCAGCATTTT. This translates into CASSRIRYGVDRENSNQPQHF.

The chain joins TRBV7-8 to TRBJ1-2, with 10 bases aligning to TRBD1. Trimming at V came to 7 bases and at J to 7 bases, leaving 15 bases not matched to a gene. Germline assignment: CDR1 SGHVS and CDR2 FQNEAQ. The CDR3 runs to 16 residues. The CDR3 is CASTPLFGTGAFGYTF. The CDR3 DNA follows: TGTGCCAGCACCCCCCTTTTTGGGACAGGGGCTTTTGGCTACACCTTC.

The V gene is TRBV7-9, the J gene TRBJ1-4, with 10 bases that match TRBD1. Losses at the gene ends were 4 bases for V and 5 bases for J; bases not matched to a gene: 1. The length of the CDR3 is 14 residues. Germline-derived CDR1 and CDR2 are SEHNR and FQNEAQ (reference sequence). CDR3 bases: TGTGCCAGCAGCTGGACAGGGGGGAATGAAAAACTGTTTTTT. This codes for CASSWTGGNEKLFF.

The rearrangement links TRBV5-4 to TRBJ2-1; D is perhaps TRBD2 (6 bases). The V gene's germline CDR1 is SGHNT and CDR2 YYREEE (reference sequence). Trimming took 0 bases from V and 1 from J, leaving 11 bases between them. This CDR3 region has 16 residues. The CDR3 here is CASSLVGRGSYNEQFF. CDR3 coding DNA: TGTGCCAGCAGCTTGGTGGGGCGGGGATCCTACAATGAGCAGTTCTTC.

J is TRBJ1-2 and V is TRBV27; 8 bases align to TRBD1. The CDR3 runs 14 residues. CDR1 and CDR2 (germline): MNHEY, SMNVEV (reference sequence). The ends lost 4 bases at V and 4 bases at J; junction bases unmatched: 5. The CDR3 DNA reads TGTGCCAGCAGTTCCCTTCAGGGGGCCTATGGCTACACCTTC. It codes for CASSSLQGAYGYTF.